The entry that follows covers one T cell receptor beta chain sequence. The clone's antigen remains unknown. Base qualities are missing; no much larger clone stands one base away. Inclusive of the bounding cysteine and phenylalanine, the CDR3 is 11 residues long. CDR3 DNA is the only sequence kept; it has 33 bases, read in frame from the first base. The germline V gene encodes CDR1 SGHTA and CDR2 FQGNSA. V loses 11 bases, J loses 6 bases, and the germline ends lie 11 bases apart. Synthetic TCR analog templates were spiked into each PCR so that absolute template abundance could be estimated from read counts. The immunoSEQ assay was used to amplify TCRbeta CDR3 regions from genomic DNA with bias-controlled V and J gene primers. Sequencing of rearranged TCRbeta segments was performed at approximately 20X coverage. On the authors' methods: Clustering was used to correct sequencing errors, and CDR3s were annotated against IMGT so that V, D and J genes could be assigned. Out-of-frame and stop-codon sequences were excluded, and only productive TCRbeta rearrangements were used in downstream analyses. To compute clonality, Shannon entropy was normalized by the log of the number of unique productive sequences and then subtracted from one. Clones differing between time points or between blood and tumor were identified by Fisher's exact test with Benjamini-Hochberg correction at adjusted p below 0.01. The source is immuneACCESS, and TCRdb retained only in-frame sequences with V and J called. Part of the clones is not carried over; for the studies checked, unresolved V genes explain less than half of this, and the remainder is unexplained. V and J calls and clone size follow that table, whereas D and trimming were derived from the DNA. Recorded for this sample are about 41,000 clones; roughly 84% of them occurred a single time. The top ten clonotypes cover approximately 2.4% of the sample.

This specimen's time point label, per the study, means: peripheral blood 6 weeks after treatment start. A cohort of around 29 patients with locally advanced or metastatic urothelial carcinoma, treated at Memorial Sloan Kettering on a trial protocol, was included. Peripheral blood mononuclear cells were collected pretreatment and during treatment, with between 1 and 8 total time points obtained per patient. The Qiagen DNeasy Blood extraction kit was used to purify genomic DNA from total PBMCs and tumor samples. PBMCs were collected pretreatment and during treatment and were isolated and stored as previously described. This sample was taken from a study of PD-L1 blockade in urothelial cancer (dated by TCRdb to between 2016 and 2019). Describing the broader study: Every patient began therapy in about 2014 and was given atezolizumab 1,200 mg intravenously every 3 weeks. About 90% of the 29 patients were males with bladder-origin urothelial cancer, and about two thirds of the roughly 30 reported a prior smoking history. An ECOG performance status of 0 or 1 was recorded for the patients, and 0 to 3 prior chemotherapy regimens had been received by the patients. Blood samples were analyzed at 3 weeks after treatment start (second dose) and at 6 weeks after treatment start. Blood samples gave median yields of about 140,000 T cells and 65,000 to 85,000 unique TCRs, along with a median clonality of about 0.084. The study, an exploratory multi-omic analysis, examined somatic, immune and clinical correlates of response to PD-L1 blockade with atezolizumab in urothelial cancer. Pretreatment tumor samples and matched peripheral blood, collected serially before and after atezolizumab treatment, underwent TCR sequencing. Durable clinical benefit meant progression-free survival longer than 6 months, and TCR features were also tested against progression-free and overall survival. Whole exome sequencing and RNA sequencing of pretreatment tumors were performed alongside TCR sequencing in the same patients. Durable clinical benefit was achieved by nine patients and was not achieved by 20 patients. Under 30 patients had pretreatment blood TCR-seq, about 25 had at least one posttreatment blood collection, and about 25 had tumor TCR-seq.

The research as a whole found: Small sample size (n ≈ 29) and many exploratory analyses mean the results are intended to be hypothesis-generating. Among patients with durable benefit, tumor-associated TCR clones showed greater expansion in peripheral blood 3 weeks after treatment started (n of about 21, p = 0.022). A pretreatment peripheral blood TCR clonality below the median was linked to improved progression-free and overall survival.

Sequenced here: PBMCs, sampled around atezolizumab (anti-PD-L1) treatment. This clonotype originated in a man aged 70 or older with urothelial cancer. Recombination joined TRBV7-2 with TRBJ1-5; D gene: possibly TRBD1, on 6 matching bases. CDR3 sequence: CAVGGVQPQHF. The sequence in DNA is TGTGCCGTAGGGGGAGTTCAGCCCCAGCATTTT. The full variable domain, completed from the reference TRBV7-2 and TRBJ1-5 proteins outside the CDR3, reads GAGVSQSPSNKVTEKGKDVELRCDPISGHTALYWYRQSLGQGLEFLIYFQGNSAPDKSGLPSDRFSAERTGGSVSTLTIQRTQQEDSAVYLCAVGGVQPQHFGDGTRLSIL.